One sample yielded the 13 T cell receptor beta chains listed below, sequenced in a study of T cells in women clearing cervical HPV infection. The protocol was immunoSEQ multiplex PCR, while the TCRdb copy is restricted to in-frame clones and leaves out a portion. Across approximately 33,000 clones, the top ten clones capture roughly 8.4% of the sample. The sequencing sample was made of blood buffy coat. The receptors stem from a woman aged 18 to 75 with a cervical HPV16 infection that either progressed to CIN3+ or cleared (not recorded which).

A note on this clone: The missing CDR3 end, 3 residues past where the read stops, is filled in from the germline J gene. The chain recombines TRBV18 with TRBJ2-3; either TRBD1 or TRBD2 may supply D (5 bases each). The V gene lost 2 bases and the J gene lost 3 bases, with 12 bases spanning the gap. Germline V gene data show CDR1 as KGHSH and CDR2 as LQKENI. This CDR3 has 15 residues. The sequenced part of the CDR3 DNA is TGTGCCAGCTCACCAAAACGAGGGGAGACAGATACG. Protein sequence: CASSPKRGETDT. The entire CDR3 reads CASSPKRGETDTQYF.

The CDR3 bases that were read are TGTGCCAGCAGTTTACCCGGGACAGGGCTTGAAAAG. It encodes CASSLPGTGLEK. The full CDR3 sequence reads CASSLPGTGLEKLFF. This chain joins TRBV28 and TRBJ2-2, with 9 bases matching TRBD1. The CDR3 extends 3 residues past the end of the read, so its final part is completed from the germline J gene. The CDR3 loop spans 15 amino acids. Germline values: CDR1 MDHEN, CDR2 SYDVKM.

About this clone: Sequencing ends 3 residues short of the CDR3 end; the germline J gene provides the rest. The chain joins TRBV29-1 to TRBJ1-2; D uncertain. Germline-derived CDR1 and CDR2 are SQVTM and ANQGSEA. Trimming left V 2 bases short and J 7 bases short, with 11 bases between. The CDR3 runs 12 residues. The chain's CDR3 is CSVETRASGYTF. The DNA read from the CDR3 is TGCAGCGTTGAAACAAGGGCTTCTGGC. Full variable domain (missing parts from reference TRBV29-1 and TRBJ1-2): SAVISQKPSRDICQRGTSLTIQCQVDSQVTMMFWYRQQPGQSLTLIATANQGSEATYESGFVIDKFPISRPNLTFSTLTVSNMSPEDSSIYLCSVETRASGYTFGSGTRLTVV.

Regarding this clone: From the germline J gene comes the end of the CDR3, since the read stops 3 residues before it. The chain is built from TRBV5-1 and TRBJ2-7; 9 nucleotides agree with TRBD1. Germline CDR1 reads SGHRS; CDR2 reads YFSETQ. The CDR3 contains 15 residues. V lost 0 bases and J lost 5; bases outside the gene matches: 6. CDR3 DNA, as far as it was read: TGCGCCAGCAGCTTGGATGGACAGGGGATCCACGAG. Translating it yields CASSLDGQGIHE. The complete CDR3 protein is CASSLDGQGIHEQYF.

Of note for this clone: The CDR3 end falls 3 residues outside the read, so it is completed with the germline J gene. This chain connects TRBV5-1 to TRBJ2-7; no definite D call. Trimming took 3 bases from V and 0 from J, leaving 10 bases between them. Germline V gene lookup returns CDR1 SGHRS and CDR2 YFSETQ. This CDR3 is built from 14 residues. The CDR3 spells CASSSTSISYEQYF. The CDR3 bases that were read are TGCGCCAGCAGCTCGACATCGATCTCCTACGAG.

Remarks on this clone: The CDR3 end falls 3 residues outside the read, so it is completed with the germline J gene. This chain links TRBV30 with TRBJ1-5, with a tentative D call TRBD1 (6 bases). Germline lookup yields CDR1 GTSNPN and CDR2 SVGIG (reference sequence). The CDR3 contains 15 residues. The V end lost 3 bases, the J end lost 2 bases, and 14 bases lay between the germline ends. The CDR3 sequence: CAWRPGEGGNQPQHF. The CDR3 bases that were read are TGTGCCTGGAGACCCGGGGAGGGGGGCAATCAGCCC.

Comment on this clone: The CDR3 is cut off 3 residues early in the read; its end comes from the germline J gene. The chain carries TRBV18 and TRBJ2-7; D is unresolved. V was pared by 0 bases and J by 5 bases, with 8 bases between. From germline, CDR1 is KGHSH and CDR2 LQKENI. This CDR3 has 13 amino acids. The sequenced part of the CDR3 DNA is TGTGCCAGCTCACCACCGAAAACAGACGAG. As protein: CASSPPKTDE. The complete CDR3 sequence is CASSPPKTDEQYF. Supplemented by reference TRBV18 and TRBJ2-7, the full variable domain reads NAGVMQNPRHLVRRRGQEARLRCSPMKGHSHVYWYRQLPEEGLKFMVYLQKENIIDESGMPKERFSAEFPKEGPSILRIQQVVRGDSAAYFCASSPPKTDEQYFGPGTRLTVT.

A word on this clone: The sequence runs out 3 residues before the end of the CDR3; the remainder is reconstructed from the germline J gene. The chain carries TRBV6-1 and TRBJ1-4, with D perhaps TRBD1 (6 bases). The length of the CDR3 is 15 residues. Trimming left V 4 bases short and J 3 bases short, with 12 bases between. Per germline, CDR1 MNHNS and CDR2 SASEGT. The CDR3 is CASSVGTLPNEKLFF. CDR3 DNA (partial): TGTGCCAGCAGTGTTGGGACACTTCCTAATGAAAAA.

Points on this clone: The missing CDR3 end, 3 residues past where the read stops, is filled in from the germline J gene. V gene TRBV18 combines with J gene TRBJ1-2; tentative D call: TRBD1 (6 bases). The CDR3 has 15 amino acids. Germline V CDR1 and CDR2: KGHSH, LQKENI. CDR3 DNA, as far as it was read: TGTGCCAGCTCCCCCACAGGGATCAAGTCCTACGAG. It specifies CASSPTGIKSYE. The whole CDR3 is CASSPTGIKSYEYTF.

About this clone: The read gets to within 3 residues of the CDR3 end, and the germline J gene fills in the rest. The chain joins TRBV7-9 to TRBJ1-2; no reliable D call. This CDR3 is built from 11 residues. Germline V lookup: CDR1 SEHNR, CDR2 FQNEAQ (reference sequence). The chain's CDR3 is CASSLEHDYTF. CDR3 bases read: TGTGCCAGCAGCCTAGAACACGAC.

The CDR3 bases that were read are TGTGCCAGCAGCTCCACCAATAGTGCTGAA. Translation gives CASSSTNSAE. The whole CDR3 is CASSSTNSAEAFF. The chain uses TRBV7-9 and TRBJ1-1; D gene unclear. The DNA ends 3 residues before the CDR3 does, and the rest of the CDR3 is filled in from the germline J gene. The CDR3 covers 13 residues. V dropped 4 bases and J dropped 6 bases, with 12 bases sitting between them. From germline, CDR1 is SEHNR and CDR2 FQNEAQ (reference sequence).

To note about this clone: Sequencing ends 3 residues short of the CDR3 end; the germline J gene provides the rest. The chain uses TRBV5-1 and TRBJ1-2, with 9 bases lining up with TRBD1. The CDR3 totals 14 residues. Germline V gene data show CDR1 as SGHRS and CDR2 as YFSETQ. Unmatched junction bases numbered 3, after V lost 0 bases and J lost 6 bases. The CDR3 reads CASSLEGQGDGYTF. The covered CDR3 bases are TGCGCCAGCAGCTTGGAGGGACAGGGAGATGGC.

As to this clone: Sequencing ends 3 residues short of the CDR3 end; the germline J gene provides the rest. V and J are TRBV7-9 and TRBJ1-1, with D maybe TRBD1 (5 bases). Germline V gives CDR1 SEHNR, CDR2 FQNEAQ (reference sequence). CDR3 length: 15 residues. The V end was cut by 5 bases, the J end by 1 base, with 14 bases between. The covered CDR3 bases are TGTGCCAGCAGCCTTCAAGGGGCAGGGAACACTGAA. Its translation is CASSLQGAGNTE. The whole CDR3 sequence reads CASSLQGAGNTEAFF.